What follows is one TCR beta chain and its context. Its specificity is not known. Some clones are missing from TCRdb's copy, which holds only in-frame ones; the method was immunoSEQ multiplex PCR. The repertoire has some 21,000 clones, approximately 81% of them found once; the top ten carry about 2.6%. This sample is drawn from a study of a mutant IDH1 vaccine in newly diagnosed glioma. As for the study in general: Investigators started vaccination 4-6 weeks after radiotherapy alone, or with temozolomide cycles. Patients had received radiotherapy, temozolomide, or both previously, most receiving both.

Points from the study as a whole: Altogether, 93.3% of patients exhibited vaccine-induced immune responses.

CDR3 length: 13 amino acids. Germline CDR1 SGHRS, CDR2 YFSETQ. V lost 6 bases to trimming and J lost 8 bases; unmatched junction nucleotides: 3. Described time point: week 47, end of study. In every dose of vaccine, 300 ug of mutant IDH1 20-mer peptide was given alongside topical imiquimod. The chain carries TRBV5-1 and TRBJ2-1; 12 bases map to TRBD2. This clonotype was obtained from a man aged 40-50 years with glioma. The source was PBMCs, collected from a glioma patient whose treatment included an IDH1 peptide vaccine. The CDR3 DNA is TGCGCCAGCACGCTAGCGGGAGGGGATGAGCAGTTCTTC. Its protein is CASTLAGGDEQFF. Drawing the rest from reference TRBV5-1 and TRBJ2-1, the complete variable domain is KAGVTQTPRYLIKTRGQQVTLSCSPISGHRSVSWYQQTPGQGLQFLFEYFSETQRNKGNFPGRFSGRQFSNSRSEMNVSTLELGDSALYLCASTLAGGDEQFFGPGTRLTVL.